The rows below give T cell receptor beta chains drawn from one sample of a study of blood T cell repertoires in COVID-19. Assay used: immunoSEQ multiplex PCR; TCRdb lists only in-frame clones, some missing. The sample lists approximately 450,000 clones, nearly 90% occurring once. Input material: PBMCs or T cells enriched from blood (not recorded which). The receptors originated from a woman younger than 35 with acute COVID-19. Each CDR3 is given with its conserved first and last residue. Fields, in order: J gene, D gene, V gene, clone size, CDR3 protein, CDR3 DNA. The D gene is left open where the match is weak. Size is stated for part of the rows, as once, few or many counts, or as a class when the clone is expanded.

TRBJ2-4 | TRBD1 | TRBV7-9 | NA | CASSSTGTGGRVIQYF | TGTGCCAGCAGCTCAACCGGGACAGGGGGCCGGGTCATTCAGTACTTC
TRBJ1-6 | NA | TRBV5-1 | NA | CASSLVGSYNSPLHF | TGCGCCAGCAGCTTGGTCGGCTCCTATAATTCACCCCTCCACTTT
TRBJ1-3 | NA | TRBV19 | NA | CASSEQAPGNTIYF | TGTGCCAGTAGTGAGCAGGCTCCTGGAAACACCATATATTTT
TRBJ1-2 | NA | TRBV14 | NA | CASRRTASNYGYTF | TGTGCCAGCAGAAGGACAGCGAGTAACTATGGCTACACCTTC
TRBJ1-4 | NA | TRBV7-8 | NA | CASSPSGVQGIGEKLFF | TGTGCCAGCAGCCCTAGTGGTGTGCAGGGGATTGGGGAAAAACTGTTTTTT
TRBJ1-5 | NA | TRBV28 | once | CASLWGVGNQPQHF | TGTGCCAGCCTCTGGGGGGTTGGCAATCAGCCCCAGCATTTT
TRBJ2-1 | TRBD2 | TRBV7-6 | NA | CASSLSGTSGANNEQFF | TGTGCCAGCAGCTTATCCGGGACTAGCGGGGCCAACAATGAGCAGTTCTTC
TRBJ1-1 | NA | TRBV5-5 | NA | CASSLSVNTEAFF | TGTGCCAGCAGCTTAAGCGTGAACACTGAAGCTTTCTTT
TRBJ1-6 | NA | TRBV15 | NA | CATSRDGHGNNSPLHF | TGTGCCACCAGCAGAGATGGCCATGGTAATAATTCACCCCTCCACTTT
TRBJ2-2 | TRBD1 | TRBV23-1 | NA | CASSQIRGQGSGELFF | TGCGCCAGCAGTCAAATTCGGGGACAGGGTTCCGGGGAGCTGTTTTTT
TRBJ1-1 | NA | TRBV18 | NA | CASSLGQGIEAFF | TGTGCCAGCTCACTGGGGCAGGGGATTGAAGCTTTCTTT
TRBJ2-5 | TRBD2 | TRBV5-1 | NA | CASSLGTSGQETQYF | TGCGCCAGCAGCTTGGGGACTAGCGGCCAAGAGACCCAGTACTTC
TRBJ2-7 | TRBD2 | TRBV13 | NA | CASGASGRVSYEQYF | TGTGCCAGCGGGGCTAGCGGGAGAGTATCCTACGAGCAGTACTTC
TRBJ2-1 | TRBD1 | TRBV5-1 | NA | CASSLQGAEYNEQFF | TGCGCCAGCAGCTTACAGGGGGCGGAATACAATGAGCAGTTCTTC
TRBJ2-7 | TRBD2 | TRBV28 | once | CASSLGTSGSGQYF | TGTGCCAGCAGCCTCGGGACTAGCGGGAGTGGGCAGTACTTC
TRBJ1-2 | NA | TRBV5-6 | NA | CASTLKGANYGYTF | TGTGCCAGCACTTTGAAAGGGGCTAACTATGGCTACACCTTC
TRBJ2-2 | TRBD2 | TRBV10-2 | NA | CASKANGGAYTGELFF | TGCGCCAGCAAGGCTAACGGGGGGGCGTACACCGGGGAGCTGTTTTTT
TRBJ2-1 | NA | TRBV2 | NA | CASRGVKQFF | TGTGCCAGCAGAGGGGTCAAGCAGTTCTTC
TRBJ1-1 | NA | TRBV4-3 | NA | CASSPMEGGTEAFF | TGCGCCAGCAGCCCCATGGAGGGAGGAACTGAAGCTTTCTTT
TRBJ1-5 | TRBD1 | TRBV6-5 | NA | CASRGQGAQPQHF | TGTGCCAGCAGGGGACAGGGAGCTCAGCCCCAGCATTTT
TRBJ1-2 | TRBD1 | TRBV29-1 | NA | CSAPSRDRVYGYTF | TGCAGCGCCCCTTCCCGGGACAGGGTCTATGGCTACACCTTC
TRBJ1-1 | NA | TRBV30 | once | CAWTGQTFEAFF | TGTGCCTGGACCGGACAGACATTTGAAGCTTTCTTT
TRBJ2-2 | TRBD2 | TRBV3-1/TRBV3-2 | NA | CASSQDRLATNTGELFF | TGTGCCAGCAGCCAAGATAGACTAGCGACTAACACCGGGGAGCTGTTTTTT
TRBJ2-7 | NA | TRBV19 | NA | CASSIKGEGVYEQYF | TGTGCCAGTAGTATAAAAGGAGAAGGGGTCTACGAGCAGTACTTC
TRBJ2-7 | NA | TRBV5-1 | few | CASSLQGGAADEQYF | TGCGCCAGCAGCTTGCAAGGGGGAGCGGCGGACGAGCAGTACTTC
TRBJ1-2 | TRBD1 | TRBV6-5 | NA | CASSRSPAGGIGYTF | TGTGCCAGCAGTAGGAGCCCGGCAGGGGGAATCGGCTACACCTTC
TRBJ1-3 | NA | TRBV7-8 | NA | CASSLELGANTGNTIYF | TGTGCCAGCAGCTTAGAGTTAGGGGCGAATACTGGAAACACCATATATTTT
TRBJ1-2 | NA | TRBV18 | NA | CASSPPGARDGYTF | TGTGCCAGCTCACCACCGGGGGCACGAGATGGCTACACCTTC
TRBJ1-2 | TRBD1 | TRBV5-6 | NA | CASSLRQTGRYGYTF | TGTGCCAGCAGCTTGAGACAGACAGGGCGCTATGGCTACACCTTC
TRBJ2-7 | NA | TRBV28 | once | CASNSFYEQYF | TGTGCCAGCAACAGCTTCTACGAGCAGTACTTC
TRBJ2-5 | TRBD2 | TRBV5-4 | NA | CASSLGAPGLVETQYF | TGTGCCAGCAGCTTGGGCGCTCCGGGACTAGTTGAGACCCAGTACTTC
TRBJ1-6 | NA | TRBV19 | few | CASRGSSYNSPLHF | TGTGCCAGTCGGGGGAGCTCCTATAATTCACCCCTCCACTTT
TRBJ1-4 | TRBD1 | TRBV6-5 | NA | CASSLQGPNEKLFF | TGTGCCAGCAGCCTACAGGGGCCTAATGAAAAACTGTTTTTT
TRBJ1-2 | TRBD1 | TRBV19 | NA | CASSEAATGGNYGYTF | TGTGCCAGTAGTGAGGCGGCGACAGGGGGCAACTATGGCTACACCTTC
TRBJ1-2 | NA | TRBV5-1 | NA | CASTIQGSLYGYTF | TGCGCCAGCACCATCCAGGGGTCCCTCTATGGCTACACCTTC
TRBJ1-1 | TRBD1 | TRBV10-3 | NA | CAISDPGTASPEAFF | TGTGCCATCAGTGACCCAGGGACAGCGAGTCCAGAAGCTTTCTTT
TRBJ2-2 | NA | TRBV6-5 | once | CASSLGGVNTGELFF | TGTGCCAGCAGTTTGGGGGGAGTTAACACCGGGGAGCTGTTTTTT
TRBJ1-3 | TRBD1 | TRBV6-1 | NA | CASSGMTGATGNTIYF | TGTGCCAGCAGTGGTATGACAGGGGCTACTGGAAACACCATATATTTT
TRBJ2-2 | NA | TRBV7-8 | NA | CASSLIPASGELFF | TGTGCCAGCAGCTTAATACCGGCTAGCGGGGAGCTGTTTTTT